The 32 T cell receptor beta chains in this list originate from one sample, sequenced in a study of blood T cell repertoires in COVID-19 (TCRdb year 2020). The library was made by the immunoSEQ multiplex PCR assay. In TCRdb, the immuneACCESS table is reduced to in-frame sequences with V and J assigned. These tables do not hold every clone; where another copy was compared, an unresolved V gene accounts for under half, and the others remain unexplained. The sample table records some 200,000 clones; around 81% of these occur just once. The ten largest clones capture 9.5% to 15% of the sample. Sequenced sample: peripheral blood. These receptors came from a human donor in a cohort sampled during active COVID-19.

This chain's CDR3 is CASSLLGTALRFF. In DNA, the CDR3 is TGTGCCAGCAGCCTACTAGGCACGGCTCTTCGATTCTTC. The chain combines TRBV7-9 with TRBJ2-1; D perhaps matches TRBD2 (5 bases). Germline assignment: CDR1 SEHNR and CDR2 FQNEAQ (reference sequence). V lost 5 bases and J 16 bases, leaving 21 bases between the germline ends. The CDR3 sequence is 13 residues long. Drawing the rest from reference TRBV7-9 and TRBJ2-1, the complete variable domain is DTGVSQNPRHKITKRGQNVTFRCDPISEHNRLYWYRQTLGQGPEFLTYFQNEAQLEKSRLLSDRFSAERPKGSFSTLEIQRTEQGDSAMYLCASSLLGTALRFFGPGTRLTVL.

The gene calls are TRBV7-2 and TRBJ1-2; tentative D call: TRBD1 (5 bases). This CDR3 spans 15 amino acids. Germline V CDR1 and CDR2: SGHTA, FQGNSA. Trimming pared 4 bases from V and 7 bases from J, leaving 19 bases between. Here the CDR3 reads CASSSGTGRTSGYTF. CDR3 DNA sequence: TGTGCCAGCAGCTCCGGGACCGGGAGAACCTCTGGCTACACCTTC.

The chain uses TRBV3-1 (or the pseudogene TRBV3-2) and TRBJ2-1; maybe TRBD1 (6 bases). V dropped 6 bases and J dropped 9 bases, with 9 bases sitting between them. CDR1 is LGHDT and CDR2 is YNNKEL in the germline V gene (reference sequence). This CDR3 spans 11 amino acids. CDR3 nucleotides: TGTGCCAGCAGAGGGGGACCTGAGCAGTTCTTC. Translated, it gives CASRGGPEQFF.

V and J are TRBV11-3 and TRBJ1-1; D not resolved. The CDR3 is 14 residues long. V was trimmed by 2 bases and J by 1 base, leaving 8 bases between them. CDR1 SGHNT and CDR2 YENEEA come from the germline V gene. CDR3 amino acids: CASSLSGRNTEAFF. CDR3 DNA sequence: TGTGCCAGCAGCTTATCAGGTCGGAACACTGAAGCTTTCTTT. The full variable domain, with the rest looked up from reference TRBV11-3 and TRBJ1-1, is EAGVVQSPRYKIIEKKQPVAFWCNPISGHNTLYWYLQNLGQGPELLIRYENEEAVDDSQLPKDRFSAERLKGVDSTLKIQPAELGDSAVYLCASSLSGRNTEAFFGQGTRLTVV.

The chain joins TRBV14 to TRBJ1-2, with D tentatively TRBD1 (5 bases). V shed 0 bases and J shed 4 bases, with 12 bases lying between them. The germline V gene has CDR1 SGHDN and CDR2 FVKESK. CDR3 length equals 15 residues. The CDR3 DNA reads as TGTGCCAGCAGCCAAGATTTAGGGGACTCCTATGGCTACACCTTC. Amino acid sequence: CASSQDLGDSYGYTF.

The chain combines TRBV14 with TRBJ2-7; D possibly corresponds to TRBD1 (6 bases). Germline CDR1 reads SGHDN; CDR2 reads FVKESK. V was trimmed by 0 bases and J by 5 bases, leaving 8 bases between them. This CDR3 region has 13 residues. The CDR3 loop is CASSQETGHEQYF. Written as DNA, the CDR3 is TGTGCCAGCAGCCAAGAAACAGGGCACGAGCAGTACTTC. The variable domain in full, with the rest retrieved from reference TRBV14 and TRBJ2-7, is EAGVTQFPSHSVIEKGQTVTLRCDPISGHDNLYWYRRVMGKEIKFLLHFVKESKQDESGMPNNRFLAERTGGTYSTLKVQPAELEDSGVYFCASSQETGHEQYFGPGTRLTVT.

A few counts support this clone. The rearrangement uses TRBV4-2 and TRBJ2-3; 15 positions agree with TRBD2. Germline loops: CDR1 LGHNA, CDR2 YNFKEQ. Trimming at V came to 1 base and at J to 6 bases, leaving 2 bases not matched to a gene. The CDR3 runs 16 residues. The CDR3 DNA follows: TGTGCCAGCAGCCAAGGGACTAGCGGGGGGGCCGATACGCAGTATTTT. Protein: CASSQGTSGGADTQYF.

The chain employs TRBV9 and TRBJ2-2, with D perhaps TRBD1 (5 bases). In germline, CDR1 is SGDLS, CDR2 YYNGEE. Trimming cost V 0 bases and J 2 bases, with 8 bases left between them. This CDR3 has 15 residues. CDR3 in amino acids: CASSVGQGNTGELFF. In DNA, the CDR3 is TGTGCCAGCAGCGTAGGGCAGGGAAACACCGGGGAGCTGTTTTTT.

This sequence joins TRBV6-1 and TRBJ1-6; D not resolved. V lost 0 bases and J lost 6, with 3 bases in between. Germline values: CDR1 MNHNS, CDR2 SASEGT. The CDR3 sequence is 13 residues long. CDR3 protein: CASSEALNSPLHF. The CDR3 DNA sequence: TGTGCCAGCAGTGAAGCCCTTAATTCACCCCTCCACTTT.

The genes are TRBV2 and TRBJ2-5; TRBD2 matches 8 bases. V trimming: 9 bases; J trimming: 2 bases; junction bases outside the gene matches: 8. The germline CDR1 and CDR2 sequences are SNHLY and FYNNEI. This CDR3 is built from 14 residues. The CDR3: CASPGSGSQETQYF. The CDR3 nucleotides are TGTGCCAGTCCCGGGAGCGGGAGTCAAGAGACCCAGTACTTC. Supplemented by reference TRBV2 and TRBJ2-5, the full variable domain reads EPEVTQTPSHQVTQMGQEVILRCVPISNHLYFYWYRQILGQKVEFLVSFYNNEISEKSEIFDDQFSVERPDGSNFTLKIRSTKLEDSAMYFCASPGSGSQETQYFGPGTRLLVL.

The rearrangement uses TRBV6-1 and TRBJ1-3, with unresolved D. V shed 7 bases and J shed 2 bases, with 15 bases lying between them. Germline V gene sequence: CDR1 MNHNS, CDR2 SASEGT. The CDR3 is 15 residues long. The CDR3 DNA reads TGTGCCAGCACCCGAGCTGATAAAGCTGGAAACACCATATATTTT. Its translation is CASTRADKAGNTIYF.

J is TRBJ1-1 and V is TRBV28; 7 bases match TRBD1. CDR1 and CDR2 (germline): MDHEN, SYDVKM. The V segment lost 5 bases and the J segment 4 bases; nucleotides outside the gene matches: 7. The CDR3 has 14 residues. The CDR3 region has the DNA TGTGCCAGCAGTCTCAGGGGGGTGAGCACTGAAGCTTTCTTT. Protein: CASSLRGVSTEAFF.

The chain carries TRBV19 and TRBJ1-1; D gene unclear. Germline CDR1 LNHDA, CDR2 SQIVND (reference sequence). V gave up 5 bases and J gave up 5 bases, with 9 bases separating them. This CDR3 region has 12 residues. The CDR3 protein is CASSSRRTEAFF. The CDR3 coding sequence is TGTGCCAGTAGTTCACGGAGGACTGAAGCTTTCTTT.

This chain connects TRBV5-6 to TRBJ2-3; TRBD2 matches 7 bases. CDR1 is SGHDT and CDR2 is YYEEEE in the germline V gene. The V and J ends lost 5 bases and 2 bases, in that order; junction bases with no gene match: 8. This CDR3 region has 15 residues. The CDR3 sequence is CASSPSREVTDTQYF. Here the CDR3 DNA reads TGTGCCAGCAGTCCGTCCCGGGAGGTCACAGATACGCAGTATTTT.

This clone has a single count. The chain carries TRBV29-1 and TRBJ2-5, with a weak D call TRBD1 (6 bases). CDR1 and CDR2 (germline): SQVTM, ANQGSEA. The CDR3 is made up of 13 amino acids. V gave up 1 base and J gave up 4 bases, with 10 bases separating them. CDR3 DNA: TGCAGCGTTGAAGGGGGACATATAGAGACCCAGTACTTC. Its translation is CSVEGGHIETQYF.

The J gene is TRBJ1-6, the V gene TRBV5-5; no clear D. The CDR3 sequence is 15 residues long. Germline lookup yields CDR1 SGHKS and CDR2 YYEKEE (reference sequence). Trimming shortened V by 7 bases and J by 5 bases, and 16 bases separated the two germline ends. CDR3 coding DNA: TGTGCCAGCTTTATGGGAGGAACGAATAATTCACCCCTCCACTTT. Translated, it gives CASFMGGTNNSPLHF.

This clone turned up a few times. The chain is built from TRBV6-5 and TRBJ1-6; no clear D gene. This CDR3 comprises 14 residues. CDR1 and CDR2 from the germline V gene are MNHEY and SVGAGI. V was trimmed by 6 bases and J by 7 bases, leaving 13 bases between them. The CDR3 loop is CASREVFRNSPLHF. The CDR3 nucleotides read TGTGCCAGCAGGGAGGTTTTCAGAAATTCACCCCTCCACTTT.

The CDR3 loop is CASSLGLAGGRSYEQYF. For the CDR3, the DNA is TGTGCCAGTAGTCTGGGACTAGCGGGAGGCCGCTCCTACGAGCAGTACTTC. This sequence joins TRBV19 and TRBJ2-7; 15 bases map to TRBD2. The length of the CDR3 is 17 residues. J was trimmed by 0 bases and V by 5 bases; bases with no gene match: 5. In germline, CDR1 is LNHDA, CDR2 SQIVND (reference sequence).

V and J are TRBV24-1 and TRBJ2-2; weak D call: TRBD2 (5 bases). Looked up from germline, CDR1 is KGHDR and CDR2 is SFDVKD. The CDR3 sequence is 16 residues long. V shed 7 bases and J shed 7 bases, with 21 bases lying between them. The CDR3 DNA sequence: TGTGCCACCAGCGCCTCCCTAGCTCCCATGGGCGGGGAGCTGTTTTTT. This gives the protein CATSASLAPMGGELFF.

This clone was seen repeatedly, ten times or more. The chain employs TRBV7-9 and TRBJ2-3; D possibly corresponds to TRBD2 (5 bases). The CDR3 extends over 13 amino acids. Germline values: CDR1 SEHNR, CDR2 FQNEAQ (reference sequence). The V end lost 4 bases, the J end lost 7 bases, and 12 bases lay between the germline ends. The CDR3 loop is CASSSPTGYTQYF. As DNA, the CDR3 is TGTGCCAGCAGCTCCCCGACGGGGTATACGCAGTATTTT. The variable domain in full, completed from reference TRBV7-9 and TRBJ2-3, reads DTGVSQNPRHKITKRGQNVTFRCDPISEHNRLYWYRQTLGQGPEFLTYFQNEAQLEKSRLLSDRFSAERPKGSFSTLEIQRTEQGDSAMYLCASSSPTGYTQYFGPGTRLTVL.

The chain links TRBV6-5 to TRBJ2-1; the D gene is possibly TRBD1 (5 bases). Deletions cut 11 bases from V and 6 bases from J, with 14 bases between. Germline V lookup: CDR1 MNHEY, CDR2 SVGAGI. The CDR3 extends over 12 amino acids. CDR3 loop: CAGRRETNEQFF. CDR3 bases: TGTGCCGGGCGCAGGGAAACCAATGAGCAGTTCTTC.

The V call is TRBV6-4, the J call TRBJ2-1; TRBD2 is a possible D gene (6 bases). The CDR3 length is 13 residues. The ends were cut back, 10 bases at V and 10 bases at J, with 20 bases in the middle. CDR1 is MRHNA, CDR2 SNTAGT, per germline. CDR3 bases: TGTGCCACCCACATCACTCTAGGAGGGGAGCAGTTCTTC. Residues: CATHITLGGEQFF.

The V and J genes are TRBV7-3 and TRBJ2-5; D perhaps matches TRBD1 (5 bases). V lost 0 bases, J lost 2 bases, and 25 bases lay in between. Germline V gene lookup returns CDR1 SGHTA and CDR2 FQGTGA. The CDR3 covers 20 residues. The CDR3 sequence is CASSLTWTPFSDSHQETQYF. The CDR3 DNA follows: TGTGCCAGCAGCTTAACGTGGACACCGTTCTCGGATTCTCATCAAGAGACCCAGTACTTC.

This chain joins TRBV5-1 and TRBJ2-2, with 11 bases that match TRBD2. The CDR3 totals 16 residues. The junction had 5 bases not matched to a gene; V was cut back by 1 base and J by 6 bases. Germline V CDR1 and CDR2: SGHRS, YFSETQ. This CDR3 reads CASSLTSGRRAGELFF. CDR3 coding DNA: TGCGCCAGCAGCTTGACTAGCGGGAGAAGGGCCGGGGAGCTGTTTTTT.

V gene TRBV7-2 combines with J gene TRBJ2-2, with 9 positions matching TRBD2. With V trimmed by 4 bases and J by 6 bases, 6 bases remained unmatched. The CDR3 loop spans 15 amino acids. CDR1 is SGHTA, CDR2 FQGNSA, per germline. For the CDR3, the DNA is TGTGCCAGCAGCTCTTTTGCGGGAGGGTCCGGGGAGCTGTTTTTT. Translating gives CASSSFAGGSGELFF.

CDR3 DNA sequence: TGTGCCACCAGTGACTCTGACAGGATAGGCGGGGAGCTGTTTTTT. This gives the protein CATSDSDRIGGELFF. The chain uses TRBV24-1 and TRBJ2-2, with D possibly TRBD1 on 6 matching bases. The CDR3 is made up of 15 amino acids. Germline assignment: CDR1 KGHDR and CDR2 SFDVKD. Trimming took off 4 bases at V and 7 bases at J, with 15 bases between the two ends.

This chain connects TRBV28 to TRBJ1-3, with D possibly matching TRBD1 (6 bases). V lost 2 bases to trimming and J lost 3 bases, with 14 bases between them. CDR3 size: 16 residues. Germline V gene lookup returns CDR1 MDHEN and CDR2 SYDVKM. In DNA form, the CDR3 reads TGTGCCAGCAGTTTAAGGTCAGGGGCGGTTGGAAACACCATATATTTT. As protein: CASSLRSGAVGNTIYF. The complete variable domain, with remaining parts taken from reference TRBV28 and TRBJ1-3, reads DVKVTQSSRYLVKRTGEKVFLECVQDMDHENMFWYRQDPGLGLRLIYFSYDVKMKEKGDIPEGYSVSREKKERFSLILESASTNQTSMYLCASSLRSGAVGNTIYFGEGSWLTVV.

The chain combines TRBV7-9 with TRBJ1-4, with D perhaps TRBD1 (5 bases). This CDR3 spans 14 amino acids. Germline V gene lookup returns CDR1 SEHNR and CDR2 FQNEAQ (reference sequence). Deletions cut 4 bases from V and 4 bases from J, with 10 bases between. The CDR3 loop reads CASSSTQGNEKLFF. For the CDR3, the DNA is TGTGCCAGCAGCTCAACCCAGGGTAATGAAAAACTGTTTTTT. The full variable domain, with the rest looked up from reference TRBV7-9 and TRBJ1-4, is DTGVSQNPRHKITKRGQNVTFRCDPISEHNRLYWYRQTLGQGPEFLTYFQNEAQLEKSRLLSDRFSAERPKGSFSTLEIQRTEQGDSAMYLCASSSTQGNEKLFFGSGTQLSVL.

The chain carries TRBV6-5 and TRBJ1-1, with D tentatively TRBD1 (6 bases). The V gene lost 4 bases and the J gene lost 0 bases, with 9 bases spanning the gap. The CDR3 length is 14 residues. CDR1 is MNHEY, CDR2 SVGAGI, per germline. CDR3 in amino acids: CASSLGGLNTEAFF. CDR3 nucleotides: TGTGCCAGCAGTTTAGGGGGATTGAACACTGAAGCTTTCTTT.

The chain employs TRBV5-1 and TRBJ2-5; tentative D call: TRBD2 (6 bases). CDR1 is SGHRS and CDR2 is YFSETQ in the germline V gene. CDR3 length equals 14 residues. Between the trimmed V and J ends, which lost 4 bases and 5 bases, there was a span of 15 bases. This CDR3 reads CASSVGDSQETQYF. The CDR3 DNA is TGCGCCAGCAGCGTGGGGGACTCTCAGGAGACCCAGTACTTC.

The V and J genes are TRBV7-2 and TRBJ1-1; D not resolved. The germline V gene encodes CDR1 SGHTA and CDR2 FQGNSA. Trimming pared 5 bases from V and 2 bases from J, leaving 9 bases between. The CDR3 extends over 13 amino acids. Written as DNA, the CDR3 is TGTGCCAGCAGCAATACGGGTAACACTGAAGCTTTCTTT. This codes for CASSNTGNTEAFF.

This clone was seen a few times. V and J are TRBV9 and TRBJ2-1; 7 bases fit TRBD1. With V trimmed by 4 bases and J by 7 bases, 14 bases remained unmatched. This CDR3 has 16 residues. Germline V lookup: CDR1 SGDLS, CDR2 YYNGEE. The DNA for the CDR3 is TGTGCCAGCAGCCCACGACAGGGAAATTCGTGGAATGAGCAGTTCTTC. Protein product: CASSPRQGNSWNEQFF.